The 10 T cell receptor beta chains below all came from one sample that was sequenced in a study of cytomegalovirus exposure and HLA in healthy donors. In the PCR, 60 Vbeta and 13 Jbeta primers were used. Generated by immunoSEQ multiplex PCR, the TCRdb table keeps only in-frame clones and is missing some. The table lists about 88,000 clones, around four fifths of them singletons. Sequenced material: PBMCs. Receptors were obtained from a woman aged 40 to 49 in good health and CMV-seronegative.

The chain joins TRBV4-1 to TRBJ2-3, with TRBD1 as a possible D gene (6 bases). The CDR3 runs to 17 residues. Germline values: CDR1 MGHRA, CDR2 YSYEKL. Trimming stripped 1 base from V and 1 base from J, with 15 bases between. The CDR3 protein is CASSQARDIARTDTQYF. The CDR3 coding sequence is TGCGCCAGCAGCCAAGCCCGGGACATCGCTCGCACAGATACGCAGTATTTT.

The CDR3 nucleotides read TGCAGCGCCACGCGACAGGGGGCGAGCGAAAATGAAAAACTGTTTTTT. Its translation: CSATRQGASENEKLFF. V usage is TRBV29-1 and J usage is TRBJ1-4, with 10 positions matching TRBD1. Germline CDR1 reads SQVTM; CDR2 reads ANQGSEA. With 7 bases clipped from V and 5 bases from J, the junction kept 13 bases outside the gene matches. The CDR3 contains 16 residues.

V and J are TRBV2 and TRBJ1-6; D is unclear. Trimming removed 2 bases from V and 2 bases from J, with 13 bases in between. The CDR3 length is 17 residues. Germline V gene lookup returns CDR1 SNHLY and CDR2 FYNNEI. In DNA form, the CDR3 reads TGTGCCAGCAGTGAATATCCCTCCGCGGCCTATAATTCACCCCTCCACTTT. Encoded protein: CASSEYPSAAYNSPLHF. The full variable domain, in which reference TRBV2 and TRBJ1-6 provide the parts outside the CDR3, is EPEVTQTPSHQVTQMGQEVILRCVPISNHLYFYWYRQILGQKVEFLVSFYNNEISEKSEIFDDQFSVERPDGSNFTLKIRSTKLEDSAMYFCASSEYPSAAYNSPLHFGNGTRLTVT.

This clone turned up a few times. The V and J genes are TRBV19 and TRBJ2-2; tentative D call: TRBD2 (7 bases). V lost 10 bases and J lost 4, with 13 bases in between. Germline V gene lookup returns CDR1 LNHDA and CDR2 SQIVND (reference sequence). The CDR3 is made up of 13 amino acids. The CDR3 here is CAIGGPFTGELFF. CDR3 DNA sequence: TGTGCCATCGGGGGGCCATTCACCGGGGAGCTGTTTTTT.

This clone has just one count. The rearrangement links TRBV6-5 to TRBJ2-5, with D maybe TRBD1 (6 bases). There are 14 residues in the CDR3. Germline-derived CDR1 and CDR2 are MNHEY and SVGAGI. Trimming took off 4 bases at V and 1 base at J, with 10 bases between the two ends. In nucleotides, the CDR3 is TGTGCCAGCAGTTCTTGGACAGCCCAAGAGACCCAGTACTTC. Translated: CASSSWTAQETQYF.

This clone was recorded only once. The rearrangement joins TRBV2 to TRBJ2-2; D is undetermined. The CDR3 contains 14 residues. Trimming shortened V by 2 bases and J by 1 base, and 5 bases separated the two germline ends. Per the germline V gene, CDR1 is SNHLY and CDR2 is FYNNEI. The CDR3 DNA reads as TGTGCCAGCAGTGAATTTAAGAACACCGGGGAGCTGTTTTTT. Its protein product is CASSEFKNTGELFF.

The chain is built from TRBV9 and TRBJ2-7, with D possibly matching TRBD1 (6 bases). Trimming removed 0 bases from V and 3 bases from J, with 13 bases in between. CDR1 SGDLS and CDR2 YYNGEE come from the germline V gene. CDR3 length: 15 residues. The CDR3 coding sequence is TGTGCCAGCAGCGTAGTCCCGGGACAAGACTACGAGCAGTACTTC. Its protein is CASSVVPGQDYEQYF.

In this sample, this clone turned up a few times. This sequence joins TRBV30 and TRBJ2-1; tentative D call: TRBD1 (6 bases). The V end lost 1 base, the J end lost 9 bases, and 10 bases lay between the germline ends. Per germline, CDR1 GTSNPN and CDR2 SVGIG (reference sequence). The CDR3 extends over 12 amino acids. As DNA, the CDR3 is TGTGCCTGGAGTGGGGGGCTCGGTGAGCAGTTCTTC. Protein product: CAWSGGLGEQFF.

CDR3 nucleotide sequence: TGTGCCAGCAGTTCAAAGGGCGGACAAAGAAATTCACCCCTCCACTTT. Protein sequence: CASSSKGGQRNSPLHF. The V and J genes are TRBV6-5 and TRBJ1-6; the D gene is possibly TRBD1 (5 bases). Germline-derived CDR1 and CDR2 are MNHEY and SVGAGI. The CDR3 is 16 amino acids. V shed 4 bases and J shed 7 bases, with 17 bases lying between them.

CDR3 nucleotide sequence: TGTGCCAGCAGGGCCGGGCGGGCAGTAAGTGAAAAACTGTTTTTT. Translated, it gives CASRAGRAVSEKLFF. This chain links TRBV5-4 with TRBJ1-4; D call uncertain. V was trimmed by 5 bases and J by 7 bases, leaving 18 bases between them. The CDR3 is 15 residues long. The V gene's germline CDR1 is SGHNT and CDR2 YYREEE (reference sequence).